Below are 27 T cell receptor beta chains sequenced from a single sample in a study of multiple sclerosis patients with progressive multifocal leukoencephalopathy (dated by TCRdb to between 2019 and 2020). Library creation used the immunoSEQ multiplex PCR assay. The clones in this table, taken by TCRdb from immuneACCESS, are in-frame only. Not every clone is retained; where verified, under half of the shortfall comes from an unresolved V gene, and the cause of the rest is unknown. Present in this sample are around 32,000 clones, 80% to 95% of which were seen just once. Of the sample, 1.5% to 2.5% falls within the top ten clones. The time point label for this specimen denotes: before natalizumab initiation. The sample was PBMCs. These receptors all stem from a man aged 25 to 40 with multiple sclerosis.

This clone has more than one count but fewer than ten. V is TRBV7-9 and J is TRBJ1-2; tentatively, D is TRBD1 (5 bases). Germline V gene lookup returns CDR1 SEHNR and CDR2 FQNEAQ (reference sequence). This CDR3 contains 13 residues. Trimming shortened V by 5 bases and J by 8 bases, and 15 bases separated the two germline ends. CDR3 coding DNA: TGTGCCAGCAGCCACCCCCAAGGGACGGGCTACACCTTC. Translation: CASSHPQGTGYTF.

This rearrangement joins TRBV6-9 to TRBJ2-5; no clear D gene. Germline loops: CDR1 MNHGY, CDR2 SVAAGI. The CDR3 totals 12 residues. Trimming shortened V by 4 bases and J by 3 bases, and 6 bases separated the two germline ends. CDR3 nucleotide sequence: TGTGCCAGCAGTTCCGCAGAAGAGACCCAGTACTTC. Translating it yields CASSSAEETQYF.

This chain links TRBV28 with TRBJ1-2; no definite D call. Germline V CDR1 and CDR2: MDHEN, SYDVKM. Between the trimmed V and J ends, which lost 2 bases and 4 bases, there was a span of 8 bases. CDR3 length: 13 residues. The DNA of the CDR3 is TGTGCCAGCAGTTTAGGTGTAGGCTATGGCTACACCTTC. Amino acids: CASSLGVGYGYTF.

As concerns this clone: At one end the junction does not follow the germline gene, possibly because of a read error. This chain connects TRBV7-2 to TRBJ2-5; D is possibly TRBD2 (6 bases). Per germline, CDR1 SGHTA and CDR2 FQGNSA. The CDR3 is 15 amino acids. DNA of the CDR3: TGTGCCAGCAGTTTAGGCCGACTAGTCAGCGAGACCCAGTACTTC. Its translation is CASSLGRLVSETQYF.

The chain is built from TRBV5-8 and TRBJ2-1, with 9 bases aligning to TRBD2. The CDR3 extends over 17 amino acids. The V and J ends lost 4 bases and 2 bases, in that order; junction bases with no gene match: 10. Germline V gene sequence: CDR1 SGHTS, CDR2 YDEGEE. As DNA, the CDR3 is TGTGCCAGCAGCCTAGGGGTAGCGGGAGTAGCCTACAATGAGCAGTTCTTC. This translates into CASSLGVAGVAYNEQFF.

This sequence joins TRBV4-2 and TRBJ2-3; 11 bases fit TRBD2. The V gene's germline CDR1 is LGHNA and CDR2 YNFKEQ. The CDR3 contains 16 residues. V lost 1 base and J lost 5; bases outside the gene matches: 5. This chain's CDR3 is CASSQASGRIGDTQYF. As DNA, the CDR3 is TGTGCCAGCAGCCAAGCTAGCGGGAGGATCGGAGATACGCAGTATTTT.

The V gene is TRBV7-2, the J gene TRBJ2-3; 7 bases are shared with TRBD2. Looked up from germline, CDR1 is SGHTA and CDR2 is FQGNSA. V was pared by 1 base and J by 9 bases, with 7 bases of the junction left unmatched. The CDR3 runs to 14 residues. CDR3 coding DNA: TGTGCCAGCAGCTTAGATGGTAGCGGGCGGACGCAGTATTTT. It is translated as CASSLDGSGRTQYF. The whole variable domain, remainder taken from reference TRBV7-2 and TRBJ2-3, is GAGVSQSPSNKVTEKGKDVELRCDPISGHTALYWYRQSLGQGLEFLIYFQGNSAPDKSGLPSDRFSAERTGGSVSTLTIQRTQQEDSAVYLCASSLDGSGRTQYFGPGTRLTVL.

CDR3 amino acids: CASSPGTSGRFTSTDTQYF. CDR3 sequence (DNA): TGCGCCAGCAGCCCGGGGACTAGCGGGAGGTTTACTAGCACAGATACGCAGTATTTT. The chain joins TRBV4-3 to TRBJ2-3, with 15 bases fitting TRBD2. CDR3 length equals 19 residues. J was trimmed by 0 bases and V by 4 bases; bases with no gene match: 8. Germline CDR1 and CDR2: LGHNA and YSLEER.

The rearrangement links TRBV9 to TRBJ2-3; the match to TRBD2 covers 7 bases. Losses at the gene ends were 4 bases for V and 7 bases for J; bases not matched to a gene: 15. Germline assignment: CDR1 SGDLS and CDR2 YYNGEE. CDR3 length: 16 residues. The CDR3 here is CASSPQSGGRVNTQYF. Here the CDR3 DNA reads TGTGCCAGCAGCCCCCAAAGTGGAGGGAGGGTTAATACGCAGTATTTT.

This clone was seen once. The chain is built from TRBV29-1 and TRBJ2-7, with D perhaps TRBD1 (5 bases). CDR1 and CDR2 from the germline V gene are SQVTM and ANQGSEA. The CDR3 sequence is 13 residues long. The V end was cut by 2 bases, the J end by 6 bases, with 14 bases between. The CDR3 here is CSVEWQGGTEQYF. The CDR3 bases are TGCAGCGTTGAATGGCAGGGTGGAACCGAGCAGTACTTC.

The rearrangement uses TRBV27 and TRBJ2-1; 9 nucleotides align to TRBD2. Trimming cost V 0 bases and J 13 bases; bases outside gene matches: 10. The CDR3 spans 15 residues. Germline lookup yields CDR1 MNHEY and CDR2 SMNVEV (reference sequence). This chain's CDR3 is CASSLSGLAGRSQFF. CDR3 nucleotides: TGTGCCAGCAGTTTATCGGGCCTAGCGGGACGTTCACAGTTCTTC.

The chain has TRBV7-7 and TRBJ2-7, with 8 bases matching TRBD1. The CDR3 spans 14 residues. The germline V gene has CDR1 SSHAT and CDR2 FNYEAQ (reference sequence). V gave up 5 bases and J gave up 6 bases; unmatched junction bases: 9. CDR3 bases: TGTGCCAGCAGCCTTCAAAAGGACAGGGCCGAGCAGTACGTC. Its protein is CASSLQKDRAEQYV.

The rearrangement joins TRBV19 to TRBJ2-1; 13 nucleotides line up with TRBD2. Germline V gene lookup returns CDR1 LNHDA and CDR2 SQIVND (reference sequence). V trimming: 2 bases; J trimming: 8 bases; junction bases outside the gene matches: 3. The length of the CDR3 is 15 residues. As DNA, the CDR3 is TGTGCCAGTAGTATAACTAGCGGGGGGGCCCATGAGCAGTTCTTC. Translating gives CASSITSGGAHEQFF. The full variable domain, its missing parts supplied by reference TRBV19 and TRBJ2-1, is DGGITQSPKYLFRKEGQNVTLSCEQNLNHDAMYWYRQDPGQGLRLIYYSQIVNDFQKGDIAEGYSVSREKKESFPLTVTSAQKNPTAFYLCASSITSGGAHEQFFGPGTRLTVL.

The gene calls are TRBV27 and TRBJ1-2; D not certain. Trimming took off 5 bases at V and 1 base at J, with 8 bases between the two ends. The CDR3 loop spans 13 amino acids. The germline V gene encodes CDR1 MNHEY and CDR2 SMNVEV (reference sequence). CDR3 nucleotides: TGTGCCAGCAGTCCTGGGGTTAACTATGGCTACACCTTC. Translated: CASSPGVNYGYTF.

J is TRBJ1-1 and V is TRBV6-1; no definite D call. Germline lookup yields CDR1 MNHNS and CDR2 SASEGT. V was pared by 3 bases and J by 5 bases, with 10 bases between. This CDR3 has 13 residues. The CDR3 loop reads CASSEQSRTEAFF. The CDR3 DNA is TGTGCCAGCAGTGAGCAATCGAGAACTGAAGCTTTCTTT.

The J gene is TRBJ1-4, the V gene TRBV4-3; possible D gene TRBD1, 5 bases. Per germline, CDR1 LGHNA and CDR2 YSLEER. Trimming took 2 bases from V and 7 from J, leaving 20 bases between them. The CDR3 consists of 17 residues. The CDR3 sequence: CASSQPPLGRTREKLFF. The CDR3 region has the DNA TGCGCCAGCAGCCAACCCCCTTTGGGGCGGACGCGTGAAAAACTGTTTTTT.

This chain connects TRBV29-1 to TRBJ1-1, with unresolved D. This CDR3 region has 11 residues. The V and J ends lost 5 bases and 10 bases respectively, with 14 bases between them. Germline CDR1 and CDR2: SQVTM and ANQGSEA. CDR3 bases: TGCAGCGTTAAGGACTCCAGTGGAGCTTTCTTT. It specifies CSVKDSSGAFF.

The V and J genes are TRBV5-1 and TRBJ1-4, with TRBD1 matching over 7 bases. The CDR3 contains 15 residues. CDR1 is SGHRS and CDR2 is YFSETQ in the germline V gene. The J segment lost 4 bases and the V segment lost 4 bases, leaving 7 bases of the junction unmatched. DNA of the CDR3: TGCGCCAGCAGCCTCGGTGGGACAGATAATGAAAAACTGTTTTTT. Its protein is CASSLGGTDNEKLFF. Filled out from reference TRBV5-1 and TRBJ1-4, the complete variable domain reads KAGVTQTPRYLIKTRGQQVTLSCSPISGHRSVSWYQQTPGQGLQFLFEYFSETQRNKGNFPGRFSGRQFSNSRSEMNVSTLELGDSALYLCASSLGGTDNEKLFFGSGTQLSVL.

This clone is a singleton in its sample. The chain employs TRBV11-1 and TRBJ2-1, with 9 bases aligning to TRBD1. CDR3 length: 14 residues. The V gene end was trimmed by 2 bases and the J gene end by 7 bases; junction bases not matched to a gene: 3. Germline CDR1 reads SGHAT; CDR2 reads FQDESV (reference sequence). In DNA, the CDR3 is TGTGCCAGCAGCTTATGGGACAGGGAGAATGAGCAGTTCTTC. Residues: CASSLWDRENEQFF.

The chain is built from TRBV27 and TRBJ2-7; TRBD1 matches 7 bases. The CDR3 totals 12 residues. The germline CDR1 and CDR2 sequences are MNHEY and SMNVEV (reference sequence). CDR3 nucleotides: TGTGCCAGCAGCTCGACAGGGAAGATGGATAGTGTC. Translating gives CASSSTGKMDSV.

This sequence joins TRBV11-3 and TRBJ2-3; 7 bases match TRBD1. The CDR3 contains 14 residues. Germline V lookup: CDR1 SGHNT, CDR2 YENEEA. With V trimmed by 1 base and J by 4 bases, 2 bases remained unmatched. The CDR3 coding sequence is TGTGCCAGCAGCTTAGGACAGGGTGCAGATACGCAGTATTTT. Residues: CASSLGQGADTQYF.

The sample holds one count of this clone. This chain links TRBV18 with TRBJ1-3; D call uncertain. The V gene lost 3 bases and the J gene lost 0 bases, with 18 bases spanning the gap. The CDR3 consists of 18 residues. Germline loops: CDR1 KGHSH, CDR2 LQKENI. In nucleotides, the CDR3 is TGTGCCAGCTCACCGCTGCTTGGGCTGCCAAACTCTGGAAACACCATATATTTT. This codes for CASSPLLGLPNSGNTIYF.

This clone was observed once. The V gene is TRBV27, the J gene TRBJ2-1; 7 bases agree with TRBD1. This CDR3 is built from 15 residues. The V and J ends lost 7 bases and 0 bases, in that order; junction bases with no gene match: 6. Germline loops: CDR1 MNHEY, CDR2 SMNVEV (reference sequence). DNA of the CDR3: TGTGCCAGCACCTGGACAGGCCGCTCCTACAATGAGCAGTTCTTC. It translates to CASTWTGRSYNEQFF.

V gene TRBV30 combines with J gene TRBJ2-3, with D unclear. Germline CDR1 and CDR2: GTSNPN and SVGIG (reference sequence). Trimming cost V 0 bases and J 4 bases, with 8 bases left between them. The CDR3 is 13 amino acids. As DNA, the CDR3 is TGTGCCTGGAGTGTAAGGAGAGCAGATACGCAGTATTTT. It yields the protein CAWSVRRADTQYF.

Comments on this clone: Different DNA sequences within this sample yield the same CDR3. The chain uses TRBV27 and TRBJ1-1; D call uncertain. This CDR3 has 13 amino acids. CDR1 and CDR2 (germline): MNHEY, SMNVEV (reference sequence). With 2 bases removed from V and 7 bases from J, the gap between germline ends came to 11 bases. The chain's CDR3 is CASSLEGWGEAFF. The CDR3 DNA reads TGTGCCAGCAGTTTAGAAGGGTGGGGTGAAGCTTTCTTT.

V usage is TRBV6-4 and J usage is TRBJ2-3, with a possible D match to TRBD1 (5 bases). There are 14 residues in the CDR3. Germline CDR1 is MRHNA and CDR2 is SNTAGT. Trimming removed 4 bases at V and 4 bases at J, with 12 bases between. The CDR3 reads CASSGQGGADTQYF. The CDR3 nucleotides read TGTGCCAGCAGTGGCCAGGGTGGTGCAGATACGCAGTATTTT.

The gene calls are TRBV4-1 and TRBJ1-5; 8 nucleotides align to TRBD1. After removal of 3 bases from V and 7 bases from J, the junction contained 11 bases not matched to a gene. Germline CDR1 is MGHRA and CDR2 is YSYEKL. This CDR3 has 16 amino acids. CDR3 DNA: TGCGCCAGCAGCCACGTCGGACAGGGAGGAGACCAGCCCCAGCATTTT. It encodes CASSHVGQGGDQPQHF.